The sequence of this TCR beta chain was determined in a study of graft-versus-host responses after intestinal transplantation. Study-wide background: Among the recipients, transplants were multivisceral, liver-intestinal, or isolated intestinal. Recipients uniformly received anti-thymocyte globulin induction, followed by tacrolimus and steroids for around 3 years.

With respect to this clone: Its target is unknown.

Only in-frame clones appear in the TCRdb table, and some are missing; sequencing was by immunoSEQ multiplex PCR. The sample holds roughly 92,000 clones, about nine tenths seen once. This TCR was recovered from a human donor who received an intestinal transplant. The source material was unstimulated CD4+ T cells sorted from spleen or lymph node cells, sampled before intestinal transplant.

This CDR3 reads CASSQGSGGTQYF. The CDR3 DNA reads TGCGCCAGCAGCCAAGGGAGCGGCGGGACCCAGTACTTC. The V call is TRBV4-1, the J call TRBJ2-5, with D maybe TRBD2 (5 bases). V gave up 1 base and J gave up 7 bases, with 10 bases separating them. The CDR3 loop spans 13 amino acids. Germline V gene data show CDR1 as MGHRA and CDR2 as YSYEKL.